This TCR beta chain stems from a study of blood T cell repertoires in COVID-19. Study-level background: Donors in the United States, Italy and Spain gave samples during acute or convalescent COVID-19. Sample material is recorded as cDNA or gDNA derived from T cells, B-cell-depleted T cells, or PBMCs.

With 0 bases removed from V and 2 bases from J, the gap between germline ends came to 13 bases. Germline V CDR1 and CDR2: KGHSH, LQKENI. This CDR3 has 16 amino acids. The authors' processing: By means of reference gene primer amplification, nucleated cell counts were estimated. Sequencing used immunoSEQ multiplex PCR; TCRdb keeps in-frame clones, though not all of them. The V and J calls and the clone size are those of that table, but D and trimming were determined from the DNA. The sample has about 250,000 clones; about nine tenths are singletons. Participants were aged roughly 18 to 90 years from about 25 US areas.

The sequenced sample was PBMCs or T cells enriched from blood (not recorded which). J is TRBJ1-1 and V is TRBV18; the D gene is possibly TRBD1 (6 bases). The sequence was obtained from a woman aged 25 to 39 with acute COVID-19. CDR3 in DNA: TGTGCCAGCTCACCACCCCGGGCAGGGGCTAACACTGAAGCTTTCTTT. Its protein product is CASSPPRAGANTEAFF. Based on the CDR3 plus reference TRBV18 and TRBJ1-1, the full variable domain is NAGVMQNPRHLVRRRGQEARLRCSPMKGHSHVYWYRQLPEEGLKFMVYLQKENIIDESGMPKERFSAEFPKEGPSILRIQQVVRGDSAAYFCASSPPRAGANTEAFFGQGTRLTVV.